One sample yielded the 3 T cell receptor beta chains listed below, sequenced in a study of blood T cell repertoires in COVID-19. Sequencing used immunoSEQ multiplex PCR; TCRdb keeps in-frame clones, though not all of them. Altogether some 150,000 clones are present, roughly 84% being singletons, with the ten largest covering approximately 1%. Sequences were obtained from peripheral blood. These receptors were taken from a man aged 35-49 years with acute or convalescent COVID-19.

The chain links TRBV4-2 to TRBJ1-5; no definite D call. The length of the CDR3 is 13 residues. Germline V gives CDR1 LGHNA, CDR2 YNFKEQ. Trimming shortened V by 1 base and J by 11 bases, and 12 bases separated the two germline ends. The chain's CDR3 is CASSQVVDRAQHF. As DNA, the CDR3 is TGTGCCAGCAGCCAAGTTGTTGATCGGGCCCAGCATTTT.

This clone appeared a single time. V gene TRBV29-1 combines with J gene TRBJ2-5, with D maybe TRBD1 (6 bases). There are 14 residues in the CDR3. V lost 5 bases and J lost 1, with 14 bases in between. Germline V gene lookup returns CDR1 SQVTM and CDR2 ANQGSEA. The CDR3 DNA follows: TGCAGCGTTAGGGGGTTGATTATCCAAGAGACCCAGTACTTC. Translating it yields CSVRGLIIQETQYF.

The rearrangement uses TRBV7-9 and TRBJ1-1; D is perhaps TRBD1 (6 bases). Per the germline V gene, CDR1 is SEHNR and CDR2 is FQNEAQ (reference sequence). The CDR3 covers 16 residues. The V end was cut by 5 bases, the J end by 0 bases, with 16 bases between. CDR3 sequence (DNA): TGTGCCAGCAGCCAGGGGCAGACGGATCTGAACACTGAAGCTTTCTTT. It specifies CASSQGQTDLNTEAFF.